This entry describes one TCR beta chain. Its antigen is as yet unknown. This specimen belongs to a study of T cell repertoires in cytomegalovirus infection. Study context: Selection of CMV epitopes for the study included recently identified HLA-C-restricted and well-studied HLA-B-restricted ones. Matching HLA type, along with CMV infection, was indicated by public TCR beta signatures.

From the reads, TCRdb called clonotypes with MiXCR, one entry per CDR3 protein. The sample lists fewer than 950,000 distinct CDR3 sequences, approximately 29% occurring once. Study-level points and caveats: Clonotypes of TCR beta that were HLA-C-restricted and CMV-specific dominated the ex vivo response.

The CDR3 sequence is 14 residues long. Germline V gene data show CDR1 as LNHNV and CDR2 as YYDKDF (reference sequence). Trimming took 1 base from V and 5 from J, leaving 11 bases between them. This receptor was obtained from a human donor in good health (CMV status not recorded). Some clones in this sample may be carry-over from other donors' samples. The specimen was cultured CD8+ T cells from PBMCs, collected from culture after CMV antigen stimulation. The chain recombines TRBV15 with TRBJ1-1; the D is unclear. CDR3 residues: CATSRVPGGTEAFF. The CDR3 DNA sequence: TGTGCCACCAGCAGAGTCCCAGGAGGGACTGAAGCTTTCTTT.